This TCR beta chain was profiled in a study of vaccination effects on CD4 cells after COVID-19. The data were produced by immunoSEQ multiplex PCR, yet TCRdb's version contains in-frame clones alone and is incomplete. This sample has 67,000 or so clones, with roughly three quarters found just once. This clone was seen just once. Its antigen is unknown. The V end was cut by 8 bases, the J end by 5 bases, with 21 bases between. The CDR3 loop spans 16 amino acids. Germline loops: CDR1 SNHLY, CDR2 FYNNEI. Viral peptide pool expansion of antigen-specific CD4+ T cells preceded sequencing in the ViraFEST assay. CD4+ T cell isolation took place after nine to eleven days of culture. Prior SARS-CoV-2 infection was absent in the vaccine recipients, as shown by negative nucleocapsid antibodies. Researchers reported culturing 2 million to 2.5 million PBMC in each well, adding 10 IU/ml IL-2 and approximately 10 ug/ml peptides.

This receptor was identified in a human donor who received a COVID-19 vaccine. The material sequenced was CD4+ T cells from PBMCs cultured with HCoV-OC43 spike peptides, taken before COVID-19 vaccination. The subset is: HCoV-OC43 spike overlapping peptide pool stimulation. This sequence joins TRBV2 and TRBJ1-4; the D gene is possibly TRBD1 (6 bases). CDR3 region: CASLNPSGQRNEKLFF. The CDR3 DNA follows: TGTGCCAGCCTTAATCCTTCGGGACAAAGGAATGAAAAACTGTTTTTT.